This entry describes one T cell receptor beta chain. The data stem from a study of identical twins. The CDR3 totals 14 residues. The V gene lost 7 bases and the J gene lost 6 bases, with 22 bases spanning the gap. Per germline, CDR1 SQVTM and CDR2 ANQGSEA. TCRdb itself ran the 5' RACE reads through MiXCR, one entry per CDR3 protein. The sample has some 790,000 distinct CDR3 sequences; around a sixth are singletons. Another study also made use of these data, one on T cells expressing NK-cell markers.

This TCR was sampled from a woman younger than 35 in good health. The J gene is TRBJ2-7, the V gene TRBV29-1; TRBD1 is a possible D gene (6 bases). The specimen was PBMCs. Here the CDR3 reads CSAYGQSFGSEQYF. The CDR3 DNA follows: TGCAGCGCGTATGGACAGAGCTTTGGGAGCGAGCAGTACTTC.